The 10 T cell receptor beta chains given below trace back to one sample, sequenced in a study of CD8+ T cells in alopecia areata. Investigators isolated RNA and reverse transcribed it into cDNA to act as the sequencing template. Assay used: immunoSEQ multiplex PCR; TCRdb lists only in-frame clones, some missing. The data contain around 70,000 clones, 29% of them seen just once; the ten biggest clones take up under 15%. Documented treatment: oral pan-JAK inhibitor, 5-10 mg twice daily. Sequencing used CD8+ T cells sorted from blood, obtained at week 4, from a patient treated with tofacitinib. The receptors shown here come from a human donor with alopecia areata.

The chain is built from TRBV15 and TRBJ1-1; D gene uncertain. The CDR3 length is 14 residues. Germline CDR1 LNHNV, CDR2 YYDKDF (reference sequence). Trimming pared 1 base from V and 4 bases from J, leaving 10 bases between. DNA for the CDR3: TGTGCCACCAGCAGAGTGGGCTTGGGCACTGAAGCTTTCTTT. Amino acid sequence: CATSRVGLGTEAFF. The complete variable domain, with remaining parts taken from reference TRBV15 and TRBJ1-1, reads DAMVIQNPRYQVTQFGKPVTLSCSQTLNHNVMYWYQQKSSQAPKLLFHYYDKDFNNEADTPDNFQSRRPNTSFCFLDIRSPGLGDTAMYLCATSRVGLGTEAFFGQGTRLTVV.

V usage is TRBV2 and J usage is TRBJ2-7; possibly TRBD1 or TRBD2 for D (5 bases each). Germline CDR1 SNHLY, CDR2 FYNNEI. The CDR3 is made up of 13 amino acids. The V gene lost 7 bases and the J gene lost 2 bases, with 12 bases spanning the gap. CDR3 sequence reads: CASTPGPPYEQYF. CDR3 nucleotides: TGTGCCAGCACACCGGGACCCCCCTACGAGCAGTACTTC.

The chain joins TRBV29-1 to TRBJ1-2, with 7 bases fitting TRBD1. Trimming at V came to 1 base and at J to 8 bases, leaving 7 bases not matched to a gene. Germline V CDR1 and CDR2: SQVTM, ANQGSEA. The CDR3 is 13 amino acids. CDR3 sequence: CSVEGLEGQGYTF. For the CDR3, the DNA is TGCAGCGTTGAAGGGCTCGAGGGACAGGGCTACACCTTC.

This sequence joins TRBV27 and TRBJ2-7; D is unresolved. This CDR3 is 15 amino acids long. Trimming shortened V by 3 bases and J by 1 base, and 13 bases separated the two germline ends. Germline V lookup: CDR1 MNHEY, CDR2 SMNVEV (reference sequence). The CDR3 here is CASSFGAGPSYEQYF. CDR3 sequence (DNA): TGTGCCAGCAGTTTTGGAGCAGGTCCGTCCTACGAGCAGTACTTC.

The sample holds a few counts of this clone. V is TRBV18 and J is TRBJ2-7, with 8 bases identical to TRBD1. Germline lookup yields CDR1 KGHSH and CDR2 LQKENI. Germline trimming cut 0 bases from V and 2 bases from J; bases unmatched to any gene: 6. CDR3 length: 16 amino acids. CDR3 DNA sequence: TGTGCCAGCTCACCACCGGACAGGGTAGCTGCCTACGAGCAGTACTTC. Residues: CASSPPDRVAAYEQYF.

The CDR3 nucleotides read TGCAGCGTGGACCGGGGGGGTGCCAAGTACTTC. It encodes CSVDRGGAKYF. V gene TRBV29-1 combines with J gene TRBJ2-7, with 8 positions matching TRBD2. The CDR3 consists of 11 residues. Unmatched junction bases numbered 9, after V lost 6 bases and J lost 11 bases. Germline V CDR1 and CDR2: SQVTM, ANQGSEA.

V gene TRBV30 combines with J gene TRBJ1-2; D remains unclear. V was trimmed by 5 bases and J by 1 base, leaving 11 bases between them. CDR1 and CDR2 from the germline V gene are GTSNPN and SVGIG (reference sequence). This CDR3 region has 13 residues. Here the CDR3 reads CAWGPKGNYGYTF. The CDR3 nucleotides read TGTGCCTGGGGGCCCAAGGGTAACTATGGCTACACCTTC. Looking up the rest from reference TRBV30 and TRBJ1-2 gives the full variable domain: SQTIHQWPATLVQPVGSPLSLECTVEGTSNPNLYWYRQAAGRGLQLLFYSVGIGQISSEVPQNLSASRPQDRQFILSSKKLLLSDSGFYLCAWGPKGNYGYTFGSGTRLTVV.

This clone has only a few counts. This chain links TRBV29-1 with TRBJ2-7; D remains ambiguous. CDR1 SQVTM and CDR2 ANQGSEA come from the germline V gene. CDR3 size: 12 residues. The germline V and J ends were trimmed by 1 base and 6 bases, with 10 bases remaining between them. CDR3 protein: CSVEGSFSEQYF. DNA of the CDR3: TGCAGCGTTGAAGGCAGTTTTAGCGAGCAGTACTTC.

V is TRBV29-1 and J is TRBJ1-2; D is ambiguous. Germline V gives CDR1 SQVTM, CDR2 ANQGSEA. Trimming removed 6 bases at V and 5 bases at J, with 13 bases between. This CDR3 contains 12 residues. The DNA for the CDR3 is TGCAGCGTCGGACTCACAGCGTATGGCTACACCTTC. Residues: CSVGLTAYGYTF. Drawing the rest from reference TRBV29-1 and TRBJ1-2, the complete variable domain is SAVISQKPSRDICQRGTSLTIQCQVDSQVTMMFWYRQQPGQSLTLIATANQGSEATYESGFVIDKFPISRPNLTFSTLTVSNMSPEDSSIYLCSVGLTAYGYTFGSGTRLTVV.

The CDR3 spells CSVWTSANEQFF. For the CDR3, the DNA is TGCAGCGTCTGGACTAGCGCCAATGAGCAGTTCTTC. The chain recombines TRBV29-1 with TRBJ2-1; TRBD2 agrees at 9 bases. CDR1 SQVTM and CDR2 ANQGSEA come from the germline V gene. The length of the CDR3 is 12 residues. The ends lost 6 bases at V and 6 bases at J; junction bases unmatched: 3.